This passage covers 17 T cell receptor beta chains from one sample sequenced in a study of vaccination effects on CD4 cells after COVID-19. Using immunoSEQ multiplex PCR, the repertoire was profiled, and TCRdb retains in-frame clones only, with some absent. The sample lists tens of thousands of clones; approximately 79% were seen once. Antigen-specific CD4+ T cells were expanded (with viral peptide pools) by the ViraFEST assay ahead of sequencing. An approximately nine-day culture period preceded the isolation of CD4+ T cells. Nucleocapsid antibody tests were negative, and the vaccine recipients had no prior SARS-CoV-2 infection. Their antigens are not known. The starting material was CD4+ T cells from PBMCs cultured with HCoV-OC43 spike peptides, obtained before COVID-19 vaccination. Stated subset: HCoV-OC43 spike overlapping peptide pool stimulation. All receptors derive from a human donor who received a COVID-19 vaccine.

This clone was seen just once. The chain is built from TRBV3-1 (or the pseudogene TRBV3-2) and TRBJ1-2, with D tentatively TRBD1 (5 bases). The germline CDR1 and CDR2 sequences are LGHDT and YNNKEL (reference sequence). The length of the CDR3 is 16 residues. The V end lost 4 bases, the J end lost 3 bases, and 18 bases lay between the germline ends. In DNA, the CDR3 is TGTGCCAGCAGCCGCCAGATCATCGGGACGGACTATGGCTACACCTTC. Amino acid sequence: CASSRQIIGTDYGYTF.

This sequence joins TRBV18 and TRBJ1-4; D gene uncertain. The CDR3 length is 13 residues. Germline CDR1 and CDR2: KGHSH and LQKENI. Trimming removed 4 bases at V and 8 bases at J, with 11 bases between. CDR3 sequence reads: CASSREDYEKLFF. DNA for the CDR3: TGTGCCAGCTCACGGGAGGATTACGAAAAACTGTTTTTT. The full variable domain, its missing parts supplied by reference TRBV18 and TRBJ1-4, is NAGVMQNPRHLVRRRGQEARLRCSPMKGHSHVYWYRQLPEEGLKFMVYLQKENIIDESGMPKERFSAEFPKEGPSILRIQQVVRGDSAAYFCASSREDYEKLFFGSGTQLSVL.

The chain couples TRBV6-5 to TRBJ2-3; D unclear. Germline assignment: CDR1 MNHEY and CDR2 SVGAGI. This CDR3 has 12 amino acids. V lost 7 bases and J 6 bases, leaving 11 bases between the germline ends. In DNA form, the CDR3 reads TGTGCCAGCAATATTGGGCCGGATACGCAGTATTTT. It codes for CASNIGPDTQYF.

This clone has just a few counts. CDR3: CASSEGNSPLHF. The CDR3 DNA reads TGTGCCAGCAGTGAAGGCAATTCACCCCTCCACTTT. The V call is TRBV2, the J call TRBJ1-6; D uncertain. The CDR3 length is 12 residues. V lost 1 base, J lost 7 bases, and 2 bases lay in between. The germline V gene encodes CDR1 SNHLY and CDR2 FYNNEI.

J is TRBJ2-2 and V is TRBV4-1; no clear D gene. The CDR3 is 15 amino acids. V dropped 3 bases and J dropped 6 bases, with 14 bases sitting between them. Germline V gives CDR1 MGHRA, CDR2 YSYEKL. The CDR3 here is CASSQRPSVPGELFF. The CDR3 coding sequence is TGCGCCAGCAGCCAGCGTCCGTCGGTTCCCGGGGAGCTGTTTTTT.

This chain joins TRBV15 and TRBJ2-5; D gene unclear. Trimming stripped 3 bases from V and 8 bases from J, with 13 bases between. The CDR3 contains 13 residues. Germline V lookup: CDR1 LNHNV, CDR2 YYDKDF (reference sequence). The chain's CDR3 is CATSSGPAATQYF. CDR3 in DNA: TGTGCCACCAGCAGCGGACCGGCAGCAACCCAGTACTTC.

CDR3 amino acids: CASSPAGTYQETQYF. The CDR3 nucleotides read TGTGCCAGCTCACCAGCAGGGACGTACCAAGAGACCCAGTACTTC. The chain couples TRBV18 to TRBJ2-5, with D perhaps assigned TRBD1 or TRBD2 (5 bases each). Trimming removed 2 bases from V and 0 bases from J, with 10 bases in between. The CDR3 has 15 amino acids. Germline CDR1 and CDR2: KGHSH and LQKENI. The full variable domain, in which reference TRBV18 and TRBJ2-5 provide the parts outside the CDR3, is NAGVMQNPRHLVRRRGQEARLRCSPMKGHSHVYWYRQLPEEGLKFMVYLQKENIIDESGMPKERFSAEFPKEGPSILRIQQVVRGDSAAYFCASSPAGTYQETQYFGPGTRLLVL.

This sequence joins TRBV10-3 and TRBJ2-2; D remains unclear. Germline lookup yields CDR1 ENHRY and CDR2 SYGVKD. The V gene lost 4 bases and the J gene lost 7 bases, with 19 bases spanning the gap. This CDR3 spans 16 amino acids. The CDR3 sequence is CAISVSSVALGGELFF. Written as DNA, the CDR3 is TGTGCCATCAGTGTTTCGAGTGTGGCTTTGGGCGGGGAGCTGTTTTTT.

J is TRBJ2-1 and V is TRBV6-5; D may be TRBD2 (5 bases). Trimming shortened V by 7 bases and J by 6 bases, and 19 bases separated the two germline ends. The CDR3 has 15 amino acids. Germline values: CDR1 MNHEY, CDR2 SVGAGI. The CDR3, as DNA: TGTGCCAGCACCAAGGACGGGGTCTCTGGCAATGAGCAGTTCTTC. It is translated as CASTKDGVSGNEQFF.

The chain uses TRBV20-1 and TRBJ1-1; 8 bases are shared with TRBD1. Germline V gives CDR1 DFQATT, CDR2 SNEGSKA (reference sequence). CDR3 size: 15 residues. V was pared by 3 bases and J by 4 bases, with 10 bases of the junction left unmatched. CDR3 loop: CSASWQGAVGTEAFF. In DNA form, the CDR3 reads TGCAGTGCTAGTTGGCAGGGGGCAGTGGGCACTGAAGCTTTCTTT.

The chain has TRBV19 and TRBJ1-5; D not certain. In germline, CDR1 is LNHDA, CDR2 SQIVND (reference sequence). V lost 6 bases and J lost 0, with 12 bases in between. The CDR3 contains 15 residues. CDR3 in DNA: TGTGCCAGTAGCGGACGGGCTTATAGCAATCAGCCCCAGCATTTT. Its protein product is CASSGRAYSNQPQHF.

CDR3 in amino acids: CASSAESNQPQHF. CDR3 bases: TGTGCCAGCAGTGCCGAAAGCAATCAGCCCCAGCATTTT. The J gene is TRBJ1-5, the V gene TRBV2; D not resolved. The germline gives CDR1 SNHLY, CDR2 FYNNEI. There are 13 residues in the CDR3. With 4 bases removed from V and 1 base from J, the gap between germline ends came to 5 bases.

V gene TRBV7-3 combines with J gene TRBJ2-6; D possibly uses TRBD1 or TRBD2 (6 bases each). This CDR3 contains 16 residues. V shed 1 base and J shed 4 bases, with 11 bases lying between them. Germline CDR1 and CDR2: SGHTA and FQGTGA. The CDR3 region has the DNA TGTGCCAGCAGCTTAAACCCGGGGGCCGGGGCCAACGTCCTGACTTTC. It codes for CASSLNPGAGANVLTF.

V is TRBV12-3 or TRBV12-4 and J is TRBJ1-5; a possible D gene is TRBD1 (6 bases). V was cut by 3 bases and J by 9 bases, with 12 bases left in between. This CDR3 is 13 amino acids long. CDR3 protein: CASSLARGGPQHF. Written as DNA, the CDR3 is TGTGCCAGCAGTTTGGCGCGAGGGGGGCCCCAGCATTTT.

A remark on this clone: The junction shows a germline mismatch at one end, possibly a read error. This chain uses TRBV18 with TRBJ2-1; D is tentatively TRBD1 or TRBD2 (5 bases each). Germline V gene sequence: CDR1 KGHSH, CDR2 LQKENI. The CDR3 has 13 residues. The CDR3 DNA sequence: TGTGCCAGCTCACCATACGGGACGGAGGCTTCGGTCTTC. Translated, it gives CASSPYGTEASVF.

The gene calls are TRBV27 and TRBJ2-4, with D unresolved. The CDR3 is 15 amino acids. CDR1 MNHEY and CDR2 SMNVEV come from the germline V gene (reference sequence). V dropped 5 bases and J dropped 4 bases, with 15 bases sitting between them. CDR3: CASSRVGGQKNIQYF. In nucleotides, the CDR3 is TGTGCCAGCAGTCGGGTCGGTGGCCAAAAAAACATTCAGTACTTC.

The J gene is TRBJ1-3, the V gene TRBV6-5; 9 nucleotides line up with TRBD1. V lost 2 bases and J lost 8; bases outside the gene matches: 4. CDR3 size: 14 residues. The germline CDR1 and CDR2 sequences are MNHEY and SVGAGI. DNA for the CDR3: TGTGCCAGCAGTTACACAGGGGGCCGGGACACCATATATTTT. Amino acid sequence: CASSYTGGRDTIYF.